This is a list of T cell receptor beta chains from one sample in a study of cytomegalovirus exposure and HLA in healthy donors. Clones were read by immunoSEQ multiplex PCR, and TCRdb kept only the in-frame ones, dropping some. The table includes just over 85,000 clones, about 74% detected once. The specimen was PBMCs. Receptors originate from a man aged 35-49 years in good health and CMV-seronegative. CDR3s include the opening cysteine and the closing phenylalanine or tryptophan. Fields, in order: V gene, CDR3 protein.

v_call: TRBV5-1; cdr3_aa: CASSLGHMATNTQYF
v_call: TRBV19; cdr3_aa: CASSISAGGVDTQYF
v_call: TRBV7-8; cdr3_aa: CASSLVGLAGGGNTGELFF
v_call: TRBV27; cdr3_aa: CASSVRSGNTIYF
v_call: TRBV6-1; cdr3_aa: CASSERGFSNQPQHF
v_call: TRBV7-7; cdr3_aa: CASSAGGIYEQYF
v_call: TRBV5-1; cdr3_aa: CASSLGVFLGTQASYEQYF
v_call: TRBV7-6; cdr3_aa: CASSLGTSGGSDTQYF
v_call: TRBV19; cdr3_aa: CASIFRGGEDTGELFF
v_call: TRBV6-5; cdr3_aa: CASSSMTGWNEKLFF
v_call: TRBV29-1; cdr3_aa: CSVSSSYGYTF